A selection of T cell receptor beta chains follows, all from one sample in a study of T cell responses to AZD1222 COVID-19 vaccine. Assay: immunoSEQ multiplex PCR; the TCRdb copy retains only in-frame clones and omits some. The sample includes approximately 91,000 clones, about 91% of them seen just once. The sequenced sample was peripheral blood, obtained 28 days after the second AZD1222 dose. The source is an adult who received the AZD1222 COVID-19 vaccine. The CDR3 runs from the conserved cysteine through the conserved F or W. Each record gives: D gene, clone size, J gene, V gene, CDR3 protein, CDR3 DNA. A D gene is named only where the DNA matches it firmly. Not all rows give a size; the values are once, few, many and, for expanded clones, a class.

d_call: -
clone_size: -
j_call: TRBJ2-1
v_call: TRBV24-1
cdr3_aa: CATSDVLTGAEQFF
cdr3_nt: TGTGCCACCAGTGATGTCCTGACAGGCGCTGAGCAGTTCTTC

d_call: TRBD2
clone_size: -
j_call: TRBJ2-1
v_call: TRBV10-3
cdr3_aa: CAISESSSGTQFF
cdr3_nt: TGTGCCATCAGTGAGTCGTCAAGCGGGACGCAGTTCTTC

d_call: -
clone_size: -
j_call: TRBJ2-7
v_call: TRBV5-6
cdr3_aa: CASSFTASPHEQYF
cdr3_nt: TGTGCCAGCAGCTTTACGGCGTCCCCCCACGAGCAGTACTTC

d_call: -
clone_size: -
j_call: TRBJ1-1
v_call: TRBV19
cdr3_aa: CASSPPGRQAAEAFF
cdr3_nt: TGTGCCAGTAGTCCCCCGGGGAGGCAGGCGGCTGAAGCTTTCTTT

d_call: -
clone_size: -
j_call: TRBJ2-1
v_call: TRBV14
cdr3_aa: CASSPTLGSSYNEQFF
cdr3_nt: TGTGCCAGCAGCCCCACCTTGGGGTCCTCCTACAATGAGCAGTTCTTC

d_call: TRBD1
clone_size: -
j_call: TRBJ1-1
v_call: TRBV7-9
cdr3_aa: CASSLTGDGEAFF
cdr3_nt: TGTGCCAGCAGCCTGACAGGGGATGGTGAAGCTTTCTTT

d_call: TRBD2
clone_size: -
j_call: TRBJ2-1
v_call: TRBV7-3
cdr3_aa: CASSPGTSGYNEQFF
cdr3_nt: TGTGCCAGCAGTCCCGGGACTAGCGGATACAATGAGCAGTTCTTC

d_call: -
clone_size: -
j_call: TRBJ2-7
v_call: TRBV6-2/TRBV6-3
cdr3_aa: CASSFRLDYEQYF
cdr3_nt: TGTGCCAGCAGTTTTAGACTGGACTACGAGCAGTACTTC

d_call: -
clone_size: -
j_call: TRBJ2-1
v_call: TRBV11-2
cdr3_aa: CASSLGPSPQNNEQFF
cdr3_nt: TGTGCCAGCAGCTTAGGGCCTAGCCCCCAAAACAATGAGCAGTTCTTC

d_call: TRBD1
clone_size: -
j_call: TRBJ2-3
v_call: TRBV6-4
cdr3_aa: CASSESRLRDSTQYF
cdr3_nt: TGTGCCAGCAGCGAGAGCCGACTCCGGGACAGTACGCAGTATTTT

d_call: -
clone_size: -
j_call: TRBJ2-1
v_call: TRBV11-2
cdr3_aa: CASSGRTSKRQFF
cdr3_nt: TGTGCCAGCAGCGGACGAACTAGCAAACGGCAGTTCTTC

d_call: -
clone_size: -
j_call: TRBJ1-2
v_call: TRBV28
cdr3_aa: CASSLPGSYYGYTF
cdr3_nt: TGTGCCAGCAGTTTACCAGGGAGCTACTATGGCTACACCTTC

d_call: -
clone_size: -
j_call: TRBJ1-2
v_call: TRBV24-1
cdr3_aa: CAAPPTDNYGYTF
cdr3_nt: TGTGCCGCCCCTCCGACAGATAACTATGGCTACACCTTC

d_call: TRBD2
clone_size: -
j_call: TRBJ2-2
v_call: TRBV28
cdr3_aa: CASLSHGTSGGELFF
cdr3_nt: TGTGCCAGCCTAAGCCATGGGACTAGCGGCGGGGAGCTGTTTTTT

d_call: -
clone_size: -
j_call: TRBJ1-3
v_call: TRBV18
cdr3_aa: CASSVGSSGNTIYF
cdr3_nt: TGTGCCAGCTCAGTGGGGAGCTCTGGAAACACCATATATTTT

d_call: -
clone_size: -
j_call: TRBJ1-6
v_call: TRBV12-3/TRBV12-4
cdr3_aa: CASSLDSPLHF
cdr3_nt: TGTGCCAGCAGTTTAGATTCACCCCTCCACTTT

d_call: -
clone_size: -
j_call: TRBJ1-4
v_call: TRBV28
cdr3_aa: CASMRGASTNEKLFF
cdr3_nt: TGTGCCAGCATGAGGGGGGCCTCAACTAATGAAAAACTGTTTTTT

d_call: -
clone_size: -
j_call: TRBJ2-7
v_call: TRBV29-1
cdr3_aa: CSVVEHYEQYF
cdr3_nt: TGCAGCGTGGTTGAGCACTACGAGCAGTACTTC

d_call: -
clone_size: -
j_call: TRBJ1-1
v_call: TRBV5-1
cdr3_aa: CASSNTVMNTEAFF
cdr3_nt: TGCGCCAGCAGCAACACAGTCATGAACACTGAAGCTTTCTTT

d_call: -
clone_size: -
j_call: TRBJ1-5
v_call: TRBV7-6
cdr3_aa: CASSLSLGQPQHF
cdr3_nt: TGTGCCAGCAGCTTAAGTTTAGGGCAGCCCCAGCATTTT

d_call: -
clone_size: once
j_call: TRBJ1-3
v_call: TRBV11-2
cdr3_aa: CASSSNLGNTIYF
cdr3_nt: TGTGCCAGCAGCTCCAACCTTGGAAACACCATATATTTT

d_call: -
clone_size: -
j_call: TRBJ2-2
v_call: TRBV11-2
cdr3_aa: CASSRAYTGELFF
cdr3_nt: TGTGCCAGCAGTCGAGCCTACACCGGGGAGCTGTTTTTT

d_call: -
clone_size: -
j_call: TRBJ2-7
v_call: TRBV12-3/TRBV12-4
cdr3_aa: CASSLGSYEQYF
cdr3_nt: TGTGCCAGCAGTTTAGGCAGCTACGAGCAGTACTTC

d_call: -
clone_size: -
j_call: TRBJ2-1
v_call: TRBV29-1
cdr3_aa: CSVGRAHNEQFF
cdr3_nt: TGCAGCGTTGGCAGGGCCCACAATGAGCAGTTCTTC

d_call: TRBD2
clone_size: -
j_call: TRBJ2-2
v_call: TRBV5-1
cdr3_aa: CASSNLAGDTGELFF
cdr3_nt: TGCGCCAGCAGCAATCTAGCGGGGGACACCGGGGAGCTGTTTTTT

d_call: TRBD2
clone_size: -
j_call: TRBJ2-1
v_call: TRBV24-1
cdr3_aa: CATSDPRGGTSGRGSSYNEQFF
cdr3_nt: TGTGCCACCAGTGACCCACGGGGGGGGACTAGCGGGAGGGGTAGCTCCTACAATGAGCAGTTCTTC

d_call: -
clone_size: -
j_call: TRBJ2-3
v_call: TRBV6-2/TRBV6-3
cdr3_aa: CASSYGEPTDTQYF
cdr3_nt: TGTGCCAGCAGTTACGGGGAGCCGACAGATACGCAGTATTTT

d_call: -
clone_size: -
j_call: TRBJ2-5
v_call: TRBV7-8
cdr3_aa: CASSSDFGGNGKETQYF
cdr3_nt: TGTGCCAGCAGCTCTGATTTTGGGGGGAATGGGAAAGAGACCCAGTACTTC

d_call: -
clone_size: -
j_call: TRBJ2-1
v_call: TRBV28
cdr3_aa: CASSSGRLRDEQFF
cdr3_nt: TGTGCCAGCAGTTCGGGGAGGCTCCGTGATGAGCAGTTCTTC

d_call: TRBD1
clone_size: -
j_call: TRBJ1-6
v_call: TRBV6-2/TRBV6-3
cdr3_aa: CASSIDRVSPLHF
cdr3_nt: TGTGCCAGCAGCATCGACAGGGTTTCACCCCTCCACTTT

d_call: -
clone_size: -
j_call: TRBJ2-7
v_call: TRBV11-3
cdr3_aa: CASSLEAFSEQYF
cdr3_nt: TGTGCCAGCAGCTTAGAAGCGTTTTCCGAGCAGTACTTC

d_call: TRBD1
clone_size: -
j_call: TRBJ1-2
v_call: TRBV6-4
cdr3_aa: CASSGDGTGGLYGYTF
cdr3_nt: TGTGCCAGCAGTGGAGACGGGACAGGGGGCCTCTATGGCTACACCTTC

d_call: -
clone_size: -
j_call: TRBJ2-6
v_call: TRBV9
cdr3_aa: CASSVATVGGGANVLTF
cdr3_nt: TGTGCCAGCAGCGTAGCTACGGTGGGTGGTGGGGCCAACGTCCTGACTTTC

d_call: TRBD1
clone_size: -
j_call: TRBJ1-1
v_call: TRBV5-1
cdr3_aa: CASSLRDRQNTEAFF
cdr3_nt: TGCGCCAGCAGCCTCCGGGACAGACAGAACACTGAAGCTTTCTTT

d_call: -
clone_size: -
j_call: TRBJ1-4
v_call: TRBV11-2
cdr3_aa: CASSLGRSNEKLFF
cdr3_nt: TGTGCCAGCAGCTTAGGGCGAAGTAATGAAAAACTGTTTTTT

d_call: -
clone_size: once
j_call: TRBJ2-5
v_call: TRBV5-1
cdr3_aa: CASSPLGSLQETQYF
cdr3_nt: TGCGCCAGCAGCCCACTGGGCTCCCTCCAAGAGACCCAGTACTTC

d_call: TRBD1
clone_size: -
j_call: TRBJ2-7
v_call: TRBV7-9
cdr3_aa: CASSPTTGARWRQYF
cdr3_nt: TGTGCCAGCAGCCCGACGACAGGGGCGAGATGGCGGCAGTACTTC

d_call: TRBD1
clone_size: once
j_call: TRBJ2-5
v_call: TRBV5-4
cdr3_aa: CASSPDRGQETQYF
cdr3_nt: TGTGCCAGCAGCCCCGACAGGGGCCAAGAGACCCAGTACTTC

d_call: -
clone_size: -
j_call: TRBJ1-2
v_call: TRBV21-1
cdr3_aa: CASSKVVLLFYGYTF
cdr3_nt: TGTGCCAGCAGCAAAGTTGTACTGCTCTTCTATGGCTACACCTTC